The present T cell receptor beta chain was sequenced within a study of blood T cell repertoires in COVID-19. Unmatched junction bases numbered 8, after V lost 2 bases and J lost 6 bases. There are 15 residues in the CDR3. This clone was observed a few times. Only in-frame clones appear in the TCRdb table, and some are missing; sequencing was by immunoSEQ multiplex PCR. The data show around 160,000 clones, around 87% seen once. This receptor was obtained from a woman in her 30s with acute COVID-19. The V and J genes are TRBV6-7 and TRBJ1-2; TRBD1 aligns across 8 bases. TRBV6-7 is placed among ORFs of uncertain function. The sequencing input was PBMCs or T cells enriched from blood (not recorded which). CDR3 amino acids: CASSYPGQDTHGYTF. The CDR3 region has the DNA TGTGCCAGCAGTTACCCGGGACAGGATACCCATGGCTACACCTTC.